Included here is one T cell receptor (beta chain) sequence, with context. There are 14 residues in the CDR3. In the original analysis: Estimation of nucleated cell counts was performed using reference gene primer amplification. The method was immunoSEQ multiplex PCR; TCRdb's version includes in-frame clones alone and lacks a portion of them. That table supplies the V and J calls and clone size; D and trimming were determined from the DNA. The sample lists over 200,000 clones; around 91% were seen once. These data are taken from a study of blood T cell repertoires in COVID-19. Study details: Sites in the United States, Italy and Spain provided acute and convalescent COVID-19 samples.

The study drew participants aged about 18 to 90 years from some 23 US areas. Participants' reported clinical history set cohort assignment. This chain joins TRBV21-1 and TRBJ2-3; TRBD2, the table's D call, lacks a check against the DNA. TRBV21-1 counts as a pseudogene. The sequenced material came from PBMCs or T cells enriched from blood (not recorded which). The receptor comes from a man aged 25-45 years who had been exposed to COVID-19. The CDR3 region is CARRGNNHTDTQYF. The CDR3 DNA reads as TGTGCCAGGCGGGGGAATAACCACACAGATACGCAGTATTTT.